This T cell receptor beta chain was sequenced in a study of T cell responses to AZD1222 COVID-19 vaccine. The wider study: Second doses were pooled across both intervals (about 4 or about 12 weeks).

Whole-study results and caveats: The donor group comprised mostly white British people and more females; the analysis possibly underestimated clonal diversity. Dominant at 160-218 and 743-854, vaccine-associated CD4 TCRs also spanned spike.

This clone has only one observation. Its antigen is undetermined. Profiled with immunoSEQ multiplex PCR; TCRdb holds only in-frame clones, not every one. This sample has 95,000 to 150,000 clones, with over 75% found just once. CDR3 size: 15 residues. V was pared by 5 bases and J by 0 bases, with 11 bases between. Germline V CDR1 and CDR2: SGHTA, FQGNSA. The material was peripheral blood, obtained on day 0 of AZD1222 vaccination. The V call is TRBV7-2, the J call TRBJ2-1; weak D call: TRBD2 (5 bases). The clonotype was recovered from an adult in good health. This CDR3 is CASSPARDSYNEQFF. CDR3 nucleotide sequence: TGTGCCAGCAGCCCAGCTCGGGACTCCTACAATGAGCAGTTCTTC.